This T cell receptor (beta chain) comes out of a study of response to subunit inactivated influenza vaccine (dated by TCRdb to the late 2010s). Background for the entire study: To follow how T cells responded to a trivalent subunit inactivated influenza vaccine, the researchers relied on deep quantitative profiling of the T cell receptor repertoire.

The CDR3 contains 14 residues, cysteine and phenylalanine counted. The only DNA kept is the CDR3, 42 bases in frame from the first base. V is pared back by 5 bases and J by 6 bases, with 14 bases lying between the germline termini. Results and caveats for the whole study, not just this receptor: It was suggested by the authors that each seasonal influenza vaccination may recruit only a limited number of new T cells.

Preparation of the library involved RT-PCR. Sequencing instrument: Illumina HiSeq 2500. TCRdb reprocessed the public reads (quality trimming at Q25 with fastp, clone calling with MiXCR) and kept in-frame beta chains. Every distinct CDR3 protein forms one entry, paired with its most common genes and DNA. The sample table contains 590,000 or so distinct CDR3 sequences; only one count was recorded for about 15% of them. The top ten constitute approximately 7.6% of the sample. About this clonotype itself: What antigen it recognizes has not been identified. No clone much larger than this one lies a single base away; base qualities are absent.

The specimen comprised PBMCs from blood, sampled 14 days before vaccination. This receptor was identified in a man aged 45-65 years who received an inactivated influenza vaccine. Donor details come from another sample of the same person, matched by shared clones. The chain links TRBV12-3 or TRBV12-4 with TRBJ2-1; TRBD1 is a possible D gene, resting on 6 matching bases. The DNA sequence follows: TGTGCCAGCAGTCCCCTAAGGGGGAGCAATGAGCAGTTCTTC. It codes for CASSPLRGSNEQFF.